A single sample gave rise to the 27 T cell receptor beta chains below, sequenced in a study of technical replicates of blood from a handful of donors. The protocol was immunoSEQ multiplex PCR, while the TCRdb copy is restricted to in-frame clones and leaves out a portion. The sample holds almost 70,000 clones, roughly 92% seen once. Sequencing used PBMCs. These receptors all stem from a human donor in good health. Some clones in this sample may be carry-over from other donors' samples.

Only one count was recorded for this clone. The CDR3 bases are TGTGCCAGCTCACCGGACAGGAACTATGGCTACACCTTC. Translation: CASSPDRNYGYTF. The gene calls are TRBV18 and TRBJ1-2; 7 bases match TRBD1. From germline, CDR1 is KGHSH and CDR2 LQKENI. V was clipped by 3 bases and J by 2 bases; unmatched bases: 0. The CDR3 has 13 residues.

This chain joins TRBV6-1 and TRBJ1-5; TRBD1 matches 11 bases. With V trimmed by 2 bases and J by 1 base, 4 bases remained unmatched. In germline, CDR1 is MNHNS, CDR2 SASEGT. The CDR3 has 17 amino acids. The CDR3, as DNA: TGTGCCAGCAGTGAACGGACAGGGGGCAACAGCAATCAGCCCCAGCATTTT. It yields the protein CASSERTGGNSNQPQHF.

The rearrangement joins TRBV7-8 to TRBJ1-2, with D tentatively TRBD1 (6 bases). Germline V gene lookup returns CDR1 SGHVS and CDR2 FQNEAQ. Trimming shortened V by 6 bases and J by 6 bases, and 20 bases separated the two germline ends. This CDR3 contains 15 residues. For the CDR3, the DNA is TGTGCCAGCAGATCCCCCGGCAGGGGTTCTGATGGCTACACCTTC. This sequence encodes CASRSPGRGSDGYTF.

The chain combines TRBV6-6 with TRBJ1-1; 7 bases are shared with TRBD1. V was pared by 5 bases and J by 4 bases, with 4 bases of the junction left unmatched. The germline V gene has CDR1 MNHNY and CDR2 SVGAGI (reference sequence). The CDR3 loop spans 13 amino acids. CDR3 sequence (DNA): TGTGCCAGCAGTCGAACAGGGGTCACTGAAGCTTTCTTT. Translation: CASSRTGVTEAFF.

The chain uses TRBV7-8 and TRBJ1-3; D remains ambiguous. Per germline, CDR1 SGHVS and CDR2 FQNEAQ. The CDR3 length is 16 residues. V lost 1 base and J lost 0, with 10 bases in between. The CDR3, as DNA: TGTGCCAGCAGCTTAGATCAGGCCCGCTCTGGAAACACCATATATTTT. Protein: CASSLDQARSGNTIYF.

The V call is TRBV19, the J call TRBJ1-2; 11 bases fit TRBD1. Germline CDR1 LNHDA, CDR2 SQIVND (reference sequence). J was trimmed by 3 bases and V by 3 bases; bases with no gene match: 18. The CDR3 is made up of 20 amino acids. CDR3 loop: CASSIGPGQGGRIVYYGYTF. Written as DNA, the CDR3 is TGTGCCAGTAGTATCGGACCGGGACAGGGGGGCCGGATTGTTTACTATGGCTACACCTTC.

This clone was seen a single time. The chain combines TRBV30 with TRBJ2-5; 10 bases line up with TRBD1. This CDR3 region has 12 residues. Germline loops: CDR1 GTSNPN, CDR2 SVGIG (reference sequence). J gave up 5 bases and V 5 bases, and 2 bases lay outside the gene matches. Here the CDR3 reads CAWDRGLETQYF. Here the CDR3 DNA reads TGTGCCTGGGACAGGGGGCTGGAGACCCAGTACTTC.

The genes are TRBV7-6 and TRBJ2-7; TRBD1 matches at 8 bases. The CDR3 totals 14 residues. CDR1 is SGHVS and CDR2 is FNYEAQ in the germline V gene. Trimming at V came to 3 bases and at J to 3 bases, leaving 4 bases not matched to a gene. The chain's CDR3 is CASSFGQGIYEQYF. For the CDR3, the DNA is TGTGCCAGCAGCTTCGGACAGGGCATCTACGAGCAGTACTTC.

The chain joins TRBV12-5 to TRBJ1-5, with a weak D call TRBD1 (6 bases). Trimming removed 6 bases from V and 4 bases from J, with 10 bases in between. The CDR3 is 13 amino acids. The germline V gene has CDR1 LGHNT and CDR2 FRNRAP. The CDR3: CASGRDRNQPQHF. The CDR3 coding sequence is TGTGCTAGTGGCCGAGACAGGAATCAGCCCCAGCATTTT. The full variable domain, rest sourced from reference TRBV12-5 and TRBJ1-5, is DARVTQTPRHKVTEMGQEVTMRCQPILGHNTVFWYRQTMMQGLELLAYFRNRAPLDDSGMPKDRFSAEMPDATLATLKIQPSEPRDSAVYFCASGRDRNQPQHFGDGTRLSIL.

The chain joins TRBV6-1 to TRBJ2-1; TRBD2 agrees at 7 bases. V shed 8 bases and J 4 bases; nucleotides not matched to a gene: 2. Germline assignment: CDR1 MNHNS and CDR2 SASEGT. The CDR3 is 12 amino acids. This CDR3 reads CASRGVYNEQFF. For the CDR3, the DNA is TGTGCCAGCCGGGGGGTTTACAATGAGCAGTTCTTC.

The chain uses TRBV4-2 and TRBJ2-3; 8 bases are a match to TRBD2. After removal of 3 bases from V and 4 bases from J, the junction contained 6 bases not matched to a gene. Germline loops: CDR1 LGHNA, CDR2 YNFKEQ. The length of the CDR3 is 15 residues. CDR3 loop: CASSQVLAAADTQYF. Here the CDR3 DNA reads TGTGCCAGCAGCCAGGTACTAGCGGCCGCAGATACGCAGTATTTT.

The V call is TRBV7-2, the J call TRBJ2-7; 9 nucleotides align to TRBD2. With 0 bases clipped from V and 4 bases from J, the junction kept 4 bases outside the gene matches. This CDR3 spans 15 amino acids. Germline V CDR1 and CDR2: SGHTA, FQGNSA. Written as DNA, the CDR3 is TGTGCCAGCAGCTTAGCTAGCGGGAGCCAGTACGAGCAGTACTTC. Residues: CASSLASGSQYEQYF.

The rearrangement joins TRBV7-3 to TRBJ2-1; 9 bases fit TRBD2. Trimming at V came to 4 bases and at J to 6 bases, leaving 10 bases not matched to a gene. The germline CDR1 and CDR2 sequences are SGHTA and FQGTGA. This CDR3 region has 16 residues. CDR3 sequence (DNA): TGTGCCAGCAGCTCGACTAGCGGAGCCCTTCCCAATGAGCAGTTCTTC. This translates into CASSSTSGALPNEQFF.

CDR3 in DNA: TGTGCCAGCACCGAAGGGGCCCTGTGGAAGACCCAGTACTTC. As protein: CASTEGALWKTQYF. This sequence joins TRBV6-1 and TRBJ2-5; possible D gene TRBD1, 5 bases. CDR1 is MNHNS and CDR2 is SASEGT in the germline V gene. The V gene lost 7 bases and the J gene lost 6 bases, with 18 bases spanning the gap. The CDR3 consists of 14 residues.

This sequence joins TRBV19 and TRBJ2-7; 9 bases agree with TRBD2. The CDR3 extends over 15 amino acids. The junction had 6 bases not matched to a gene; V was cut back by 3 bases and J by 3 bases. CDR1 and CDR2 (germline): LNHDA, SQIVND (reference sequence). For the CDR3, the DNA is TGTGCCAGTAGTATTACCCTAGCGGGACGCTACGAGCAGTACTTC. Its protein product is CASSITLAGRYEQYF.

This chain connects TRBV15 to TRBJ2-1, with a weak D call TRBD1 (5 bases). The CDR3 extends over 16 amino acids. Trimming shortened V by 5 bases and J by 4 bases, and 18 bases separated the two germline ends. Germline CDR1 is LNHNV and CDR2 is YYDKDF (reference sequence). CDR3 DNA: TGTGCCACCAGCGGTTTATTAGGGGTAGGATACAATGAGCAGTTCTTC. Amino acids: CATSGLLGVGYNEQFF.

J is TRBJ1-4 and V is TRBV19; 10 bases are shared with TRBD1. The junction had 8 bases not matched to a gene; V was cut back by 7 bases and J by 6 bases. The CDR3 is 15 amino acids. The germline V gene has CDR1 LNHDA and CDR2 SQIVND (reference sequence). The CDR3 DNA is TGTGCCAGTACCTTAAGGACAGGGGGGGATGAAAAACTGTTTTTT. Protein: CASTLRTGGDEKLFF.

The chain is built from TRBV27 and TRBJ1-2, with 7 bases aligning to TRBD1. CDR1 and CDR2 from the germline V gene are MNHEY and SMNVEV (reference sequence). The V and J ends lost 5 bases and 5 bases, in that order; junction bases with no gene match: 11. The CDR3 is 15 residues long. CDR3 sequence (DNA): TGTGCCAGCAGTGCAGCTCACAGGGGACTTTATGGCTACACCTTC. Its translation: CASSAAHRGLYGYTF.

DNA for the CDR3: TGTGCCAGCAGCGTAGTTGCTAGCGGGAATGAGCAGTTCTTC. It is translated as CASSVVASGNEQFF. The chain joins TRBV9 to TRBJ2-1, with 8 bases fitting TRBD2. V lost 0 bases, J lost 7 bases, and 3 bases stayed unmatched. The CDR3 loop spans 14 amino acids. Germline CDR1 is SGDLS and CDR2 is YYNGEE.

This clone was seen a single time. The V call is TRBV7-7, the J call TRBJ2-7; the D gene is possibly TRBD1 (6 bases). Germline lookup yields CDR1 SSHAT and CDR2 FNYEAQ (reference sequence). The CDR3 loop spans 14 amino acids. Trimming shortened V by 0 bases and J by 4 bases, and 10 bases separated the two germline ends. The CDR3 DNA reads as TGTGCCAGCAGCTTAGCGCAGGGGCCGTACGAGCAGTACTTC. Translating it yields CASSLAQGPYEQYF.

The chain joins TRBV7-9 to TRBJ2-2; TRBD1 is a possible D gene (5 bases). CDR3 size: 13 residues. Trimming left V 5 bases short and J 6 bases short, with 10 bases between. CDR1 SEHNR and CDR2 FQNEAQ come from the germline V gene (reference sequence). CDR3 in amino acids: CASSPGPAGELFF. The CDR3 DNA sequence: TGTGCCAGCAGCCCAGGGCCCGCCGGGGAGCTGTTTTTT.

About this clone: The DNA is omitted, as the CDR3 cannot be located on it reliably, and the CDR3 follows TCRdb's listing. The V call is TRBV21-1, the J call TRBJ1-5; TRBD1 is taken as the D call from the table, unchecked against the DNA. TRBV21-1 corresponds to a pseudogene. The length of the CDR3 is 17 amino acids, counting both ends. The CDR3 region is CASSKAVGQGANQPQHF.

The chain links TRBV10-3 to TRBJ2-2; 10 bases are shared with TRBD2. Looked up from germline, CDR1 is ENHRY and CDR2 is SYGVKD. The V and J ends lost 9 bases and 4 bases, in that order; junction bases with no gene match: 5. CDR3 length: 14 amino acids. CDR3 in amino acids: CAIQGLAATGELFF. The CDR3 DNA reads TGTGCCATTCAAGGACTAGCGGCCACCGGGGAGCTGTTTTTT.

A few counts support this clone. The chain uses TRBV11-1 and TRBJ1-1; D is unclear. Trimming took off 1 base at V and 10 bases at J, with 7 bases between the two ends. The CDR3 is made up of 11 amino acids. Germline V gene data show CDR1 as SGHAT and CDR2 as FQDESV (reference sequence). In nucleotides, the CDR3 is TGTGCCAGCAGCTTAGAAGAGGGAGCTTTCTTT. Residues: CASSLEEGAFF. The full variable domain, its missing parts supplied by reference TRBV11-1 and TRBJ1-1, is EAEVAQSPRYKITEKSQAVAFWCDPISGHATLYWYRQILGQGPELLVQFQDESVVDDSQLPKDRFSAERLKGVDSTLKIQPAELGDSAMYLCASSLEEGAFFGQGTRLTVV.

The chain links TRBV30 to TRBJ1-4; D is uncertain. This CDR3 region has 15 residues. Trimming cost V 3 bases and J 1 base, with 12 bases left between them. Germline assignment: CDR1 GTSNPN and CDR2 SVGIG (reference sequence). DNA for the CDR3: TGTGCCTGGAGAGCGTCGGGGATAACTAATGAAAAACTGTTTTTT. It yields the protein CAWRASGITNEKLFF. The full variable domain, its missing parts supplied by reference TRBV30 and TRBJ1-4, is SQTIHQWPATLVQPVGSPLSLECTVEGTSNPNLYWYRQAAGRGLQLLFYSVGIGQISSEVPQNLSASRPQDRQFILSSKKLLLSDSGFYLCAWRASGITNEKLFFGSGTQLSVL.

CDR3 DNA: TGTGCCACCAGCAGAGATAACAACAGGGGGTCTTTCCCCCCATACTACGAGCAGTACTTC. It yields the protein CATSRDNNRGSFPPYYEQYF. The chain employs TRBV15 and TRBJ2-7, with 8 bases identical to TRBD1. This CDR3 contains 20 residues. Germline V gene sequence: CDR1 LNHNV, CDR2 YYDKDF (reference sequence). J lost 3 bases, V lost 0 bases, and 19 bases had no gene match.

The CDR3 region has the DNA TGTGCCAGTAGCAACCAGGGGGCGAGTGAAAAACTGTTTTTT. Its protein is CASSNQGASEKLFF. The rearrangement links TRBV19 to TRBJ1-4, with 8 bases that match TRBD1. This CDR3 has 14 residues. Germline-derived CDR1 and CDR2 are LNHDA and SQIVND (reference sequence). V shed 6 bases, J shed 7 bases, and the junction held 7 bases outside the gene matches.